This is a list of T cell receptor beta chains from one sample in a study of blood T cell repertoires in COVID-19. TCRdb keeps only in-frame clones here, not all; method: immunoSEQ multiplex PCR. The table includes some 95,000 clones, about 91% detected once. Sequencing input: peripheral blood. Receptors originate from a human donor with active COVID-19. The donor label of this sample is uncertain. CDR3s leave out the opening cysteine and the closing phenylalanine or tryptophan. Each record gives: J gene, V gene, D gene, CDR3 protein. D genes are given only for firm matches.

TRBJ2-1 | TRBV6-5 | TRBD2 | ASSLTSVGDEQF
TRBJ2-7 | TRBV29-1 | . | SVQWVLRVGSYEQY
TRBJ2-7 | TRBV20-1 | TRBD1 | SASSDRADEQY
TRBJ2-7 | TRBV7-9 | TRBD1 | ASSLIDRVYEQY
TRBJ1-1 | TRBV6-6 | . | ASSPNVNTEAF
TRBJ2-3 | TRBV20-1 | TRBD2 | SASGRGGRTDTQY
TRBJ1-5 | TRBV5-5 | TRBD1 | ASSAGQSGNQPQH
TRBJ2-5 | TRBV7-7 | TRBD1 | ASSVGRDSQETQY
TRBJ1-4 | TRBV2 | . | ASTREGKLF
TRBJ1-1 | TRBV5-4 | TRBD1 | ASSLGGPGQGNTEAF
TRBJ2-4 | TRBV6-5 | . | ASTDRGKNIQY
TRBJ2-7 | TRBV5-1 | . | ASSDDRSYEQY
TRBJ2-5 | TRBV4-1 | . | ASSQWSHQETQY
TRBJ2-1 | TRBV7-9 | . | ASSPTGPPYNEQF
TRBJ1-1 | TRBV5-1 | TRBD1 | ASSSYRTGGGTEAF
TRBJ2-7 | TRBV27 | TRBD1 | ASSFGTGPYEQY
TRBJ2-2 | TRBV19 | TRBD1 | ATLRDRGTGELF
TRBJ2-1 | TRBV7-6 | TRBD2 | ASRADAGGINEQF
TRBJ2-3 | TRBV6-2/TRBV6-3 | . | ASSPQPNRGTDTQY
TRBJ2-7 | TRBV27 | TRBD1 | ASSIGTGSYEQY
TRBJ2-2 | TRBV5-4 | TRBD1 | ASSLSRDRDTGELF
TRBJ2-4 | TRBV11-2 | . | ASSDYLNIQY
TRBJ2-7 | TRBV9 | . | ASSAGDGGYEQY
TRBJ2-3 | TRBV6-2/TRBV6-3 | TRBD2 | ASSFLGTSGGRSHTDTQY
TRBJ1-4 | TRBV19 | . | ASCSLNEKLF
TRBJ2-1 | TRBV24-1 | TRBD1 | ATSEPGQGAQF
TRBJ1-2 | TRBV19 | . | ASSIGPAAYT